The 14 T cell receptor beta chains reported below all come from one sample, sequenced in a study of blood T cell repertoires in COVID-19. Repertoires were generated with immunoSEQ multiplex PCR, while TCRdb's copy carries only in-frame clones and drops some. The sample holds tens of thousands of clones, over 80% seen once. Sequenced: peripheral blood. Every receptor here comes from a human donor in a cohort sampled during active COVID-19.

The chain combines TRBV6-5 with TRBJ1-5; tentative D call: TRBD1 (5 bases). The germline V gene has CDR1 MNHEY and CDR2 SVGAGI. V gave up 3 bases and J gave up 5 bases, with 11 bases separating them. The CDR3 is 14 residues long. CDR3 residues: CASSYSREDQPQHF. The CDR3 DNA reads as TGTGCCAGCAGTTATTCCAGGGAAGATCAGCCCCAGCATTTT.

V usage is TRBV7-3 and J usage is TRBJ2-1; 7 bases map to TRBD2. V shed 3 bases, J shed 0 bases, and the junction held 5 bases outside the gene matches. Germline V lookup: CDR1 SGHTA, CDR2 FQGTGA. The CDR3 spans 16 residues. The CDR3 DNA reads TGTGCCAGCAGCTTCATGGGACTATCCTCCTACAATGAGCAGTTCTTC. Its protein is CASSFMGLSSYNEQFF.

The chain links TRBV5-1 to TRBJ1-2, with 8 bases that match TRBD1. V was pared by 3 bases and J by 4 bases, with 11 bases of the junction left unmatched. This CDR3 has 16 residues. Per the germline V gene, CDR1 is SGHRS and CDR2 is YFSETQ. CDR3 nucleotide sequence: TGCGCCAGCAGCTCCGCGGAAACAGGGGGTGTCTATGGCTACACCTTC. Residues: CASSSAETGGVYGYTF. The entire variable domain, with the rest obtained from reference TRBV5-1 and TRBJ1-2, is as follows: KAGVTQTPRYLIKTRGQQVTLSCSPISGHRSVSWYQQTPGQGLQFLFEYFSETQRNKGNFPGRFSGRQFSNSRSEMNVSTLELGDSALYLCASSSAETGGVYGYTFGSGTRLTVV.

The V gene is TRBV5-1, the J gene TRBJ2-7; 9 bases are shared with TRBD1. With 3 bases clipped from V and 5 bases from J, the junction kept 12 bases outside the gene matches. Germline V gives CDR1 SGHRS, CDR2 YFSETQ. This CDR3 spans 16 amino acids. In DNA, the CDR3 is TGCGCCAGCAGCTCGGAACACCCGGGACAGGGCCACGAGCAGTACTTC. Translation: CASSSEHPGQGHEQYF.

V is TRBV6-5 and J is TRBJ2-2, with 13 bases lining up with TRBD2. The germline gives CDR1 MNHEY, CDR2 SVGAGI. Trimming at V came to 6 bases and at J to 6 bases, leaving 1 base not matched to a gene. The CDR3 is made up of 14 amino acids. Here the CDR3 reads CASRGTSGAGELFF. The DNA of the CDR3 is TGTGCCAGCAGGGGGACTAGCGGGGCCGGGGAGCTGTTTTTT.

This chain links TRBV3-1 (or the pseudogene TRBV3-2) with TRBJ2-1; TRBD2 is a possible D gene (7 bases). Germline V CDR1 and CDR2: LGHDT, YNNKEL (reference sequence). CDR3 length: 15 amino acids. Trimming cost V 2 bases and J 0 bases, with 8 bases left between them. This chain's CDR3 is CASSQRGGSYNEQFF. Written as DNA, the CDR3 is TGTGCCAGCAGCCAAAGGGGGGGCTCCTACAATGAGCAGTTCTTC.

V gene TRBV7-9 combines with J gene TRBJ2-3, with a tentative D call TRBD1 (5 bases). V dropped 5 bases and J dropped 2 bases, with 20 bases sitting between them. CDR3 length equals 17 residues. CDR1 and CDR2 (germline): SEHNR, FQNEAQ (reference sequence). CDR3 in DNA: TGTGCCAGCAGCCCGATGGACACGGTACGATTCACAGATACGCAGTATTTT. Residues: CASSPMDTVRFTDTQYF. The variable domain in full, with the rest retrieved from reference TRBV7-9 and TRBJ2-3, is DTGVSQNPRHKITKRGQNVTFRCDPISEHNRLYWYRQTLGQGPEFLTYFQNEAQLEKSRLLSDRFSAERPKGSFSTLEIQRTEQGDSAMYLCASSPMDTVRFTDTQYFGPGTRLTVL.

CDR3 sequence: CASTYRLAARDEQFF. The CDR3 bases are TGTGCCAGCACCTATCGACTAGCGGCGAGGGATGAGCAGTTCTTC. This rearrangement joins TRBV27 to TRBJ2-1; 9 nucleotides align to TRBD2. V shed 7 bases and J 8 bases; nucleotides not matched to a gene: 12. From germline, CDR1 is MNHEY and CDR2 SMNVEV (reference sequence). The CDR3 is 15 amino acids.

The rearrangement links TRBV5-8 to TRBJ2-5, with a tentative D call TRBD2 (7 bases). The germline V gene encodes CDR1 SGHTS and CDR2 YDEGEE. V was trimmed by 6 bases and J by 4 bases, leaving 16 bases between them. The CDR3 spans 14 residues. The DNA of the CDR3 is TGTGCCAGCACCCCCCGGGGGGCGGGAGAGACCCAGTACTTC. Translated, it gives CASTPRGAGETQYF.

The chain is built from TRBV6-1 and TRBJ1-1; 8 bases are shared with TRBD1. Germline CDR1 MNHNS, CDR2 SASEGT. CDR3 length: 14 amino acids. Trimming took 0 bases from V and 4 from J; bases not matched to a gene: 1. CDR3 nucleotides: TGTGCCAGCAGTGAAGCCAGGGGGCGCACTGAAGCTTTCTTT. Amino acids: CASSEARGRTEAFF.

V is TRBV12-5 and J is TRBJ1-5, with D possibly being TRBD1 (6 bases). CDR1 is LGHNT, CDR2 FRNRAP, per germline. Trimming removed 7 bases from V and 3 bases from J, with 10 bases in between. The CDR3 loop spans 13 amino acids. The chain's CDR3 is CASAKGVNQPQHF. For the CDR3, the DNA is TGTGCTAGTGCCAAGGGGGTCAATCAGCCCCAGCATTTT. The whole variable domain, remainder taken from reference TRBV12-5 and TRBJ1-5, is DARVTQTPRHKVTEMGQEVTMRCQPILGHNTVFWYRQTMMQGLELLAYFRNRAPLDDSGMPKDRFSAEMPDATLATLKIQPSEPRDSAVYFCASAKGVNQPQHFGDGTRLSIL.

The gene calls are TRBV2 and TRBJ2-5, with 9 bases that match TRBD1. From germline, CDR1 is SNHLY and CDR2 FYNNEI. The V segment lost 6 bases and the J segment 5 bases; nucleotides outside the gene matches: 4. CDR3 length: 13 residues. CDR3 nucleotides: TGTGCCAGCAGCCGGACAGGGGTGGAGACCCAGTACTTC. This gives the protein CASSRTGVETQYF.

The chain employs TRBV19 and TRBJ2-3; TRBD2 might be the D (5 bases). CDR1 LNHDA and CDR2 SQIVND come from the germline V gene (reference sequence). V lost 5 bases and J lost 4, with 13 bases in between. The CDR3 spans 14 residues. CDR3 sequence (DNA): TGTGCCAGTAGTGTCCCCACCGGGGCAGATACGCAGTATTTT. The encoded protein is CASSVPTGADTQYF.

V and J are TRBV15 and TRBJ1-6; D is undetermined. The germline gives CDR1 LNHNV, CDR2 YYDKDF (reference sequence). The CDR3 runs to 14 residues. Trimming removed 1 base at V and 9 bases at J, with 10 bases between. The CDR3 sequence: CATSRGRGGSPLHF. The CDR3 DNA is TGTGCCACCAGCAGAGGCCGAGGAGGTTCACCCCTCCACTTT.